The TCR beta chain described here comes from a study of blood T cells in healthy people across ages. Germline values: CDR1 SGHAT, CDR2 FQNNGV. The CDR3 consists of 13 residues. About this clonotype itself: The junction departs from the called germline gene at one end, perhaps through a read error.

The authors ran a second PCR of about 6 to 11 cycles using a sample-barcoded 5' primer and a J-beta primer mix. One entry per CDR3 protein, called by TCRdb with MiXCR from the 5' RACE reads. Among hundreds of thousands of distinct CDR3 sequences listed, about 44% were seen once. Sequencing was performed on blood. The clonotype comes from a man under 40 in good health. The chain carries TRBV11-2 and TRBJ1-4; the D is unclear. The CDR3 here is CASTTQAGGKLFF. In DNA form, the CDR3 reads TGTGCTAGCACCACCCAGGCAGGAGGAAAACTGTTTTTT.